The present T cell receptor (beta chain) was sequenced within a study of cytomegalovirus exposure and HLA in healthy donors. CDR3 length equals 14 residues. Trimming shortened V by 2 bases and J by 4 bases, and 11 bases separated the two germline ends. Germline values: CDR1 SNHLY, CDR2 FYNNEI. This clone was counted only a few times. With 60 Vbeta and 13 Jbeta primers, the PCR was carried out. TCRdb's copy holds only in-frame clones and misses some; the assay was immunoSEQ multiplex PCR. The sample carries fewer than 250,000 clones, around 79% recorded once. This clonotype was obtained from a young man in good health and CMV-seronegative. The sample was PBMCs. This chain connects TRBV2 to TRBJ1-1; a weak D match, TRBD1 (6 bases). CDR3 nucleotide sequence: TGTGCCAGCAGTGAATGGGGGCCTAGCACTGAAGCTTTCTTT. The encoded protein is CASSEWGPSTEAFF.